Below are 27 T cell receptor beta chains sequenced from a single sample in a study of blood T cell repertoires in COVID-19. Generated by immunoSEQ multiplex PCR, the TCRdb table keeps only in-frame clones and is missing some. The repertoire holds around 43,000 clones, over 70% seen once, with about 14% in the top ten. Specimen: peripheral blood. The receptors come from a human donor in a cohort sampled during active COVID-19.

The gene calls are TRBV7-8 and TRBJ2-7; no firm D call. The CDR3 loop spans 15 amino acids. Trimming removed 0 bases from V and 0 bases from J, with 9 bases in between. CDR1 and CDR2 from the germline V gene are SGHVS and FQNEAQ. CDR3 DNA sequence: TGTGCCAGCAGCTTAGCGCAGGCCCTCTCCTACGAGCAGTACTTC. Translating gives CASSLAQALSYEQYF.

This CDR3 reads CATSDGAEGVYEQYF. The DNA of the CDR3 is TGTGCCACCAGTGATGGGGCAGAGGGGGTGTACGAGCAGTACTTC. J is TRBJ2-7 and V is TRBV24-1, with a tentative D call TRBD1 (6 bases). Germline CDR1 reads KGHDR; CDR2 reads SFDVKD. The CDR3 has 15 amino acids. V lost 3 bases and J 4 bases, leaving 15 bases between the germline ends.

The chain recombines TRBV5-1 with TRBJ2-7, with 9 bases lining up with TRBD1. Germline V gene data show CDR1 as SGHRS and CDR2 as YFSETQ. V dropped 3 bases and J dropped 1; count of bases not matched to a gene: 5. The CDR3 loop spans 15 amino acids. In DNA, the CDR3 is TGCGCCAGCAGCTCGACAGGGGGTGCGTCCTACGAGCAGTACTTC. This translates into CASSSTGGASYEQYF.

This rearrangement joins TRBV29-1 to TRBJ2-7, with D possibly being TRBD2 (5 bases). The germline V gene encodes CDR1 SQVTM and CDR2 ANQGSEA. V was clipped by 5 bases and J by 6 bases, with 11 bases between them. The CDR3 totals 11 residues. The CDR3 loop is CSVTSGGEQYF. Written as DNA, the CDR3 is TGCAGCGTTACAAGCGGAGGCGAGCAGTACTTC.

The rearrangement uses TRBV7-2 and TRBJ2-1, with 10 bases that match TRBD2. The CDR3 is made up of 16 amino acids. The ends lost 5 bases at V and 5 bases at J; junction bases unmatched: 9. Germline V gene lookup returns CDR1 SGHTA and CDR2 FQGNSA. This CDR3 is CASSPQVAGGNNEQFF. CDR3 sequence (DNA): TGTGCCAGCAGCCCTCAGGTAGCGGGAGGTAACAATGAGCAGTTCTTC.

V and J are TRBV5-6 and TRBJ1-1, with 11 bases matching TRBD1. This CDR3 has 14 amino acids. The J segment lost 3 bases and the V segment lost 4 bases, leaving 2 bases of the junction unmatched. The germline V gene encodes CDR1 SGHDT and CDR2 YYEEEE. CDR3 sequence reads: CASSRDRGYTEAFF. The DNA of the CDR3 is TGTGCCAGCAGCCGGGACAGGGGGTACACTGAAGCTTTCTTT.

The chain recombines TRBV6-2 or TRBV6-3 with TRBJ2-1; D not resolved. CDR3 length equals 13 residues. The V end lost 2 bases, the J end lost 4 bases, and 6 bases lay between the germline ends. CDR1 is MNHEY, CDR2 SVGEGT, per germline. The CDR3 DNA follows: TGTGCCAGCAGTTACGGAGTGTACAATGAGCAGTTCTTC. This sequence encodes CASSYGVYNEQFF.

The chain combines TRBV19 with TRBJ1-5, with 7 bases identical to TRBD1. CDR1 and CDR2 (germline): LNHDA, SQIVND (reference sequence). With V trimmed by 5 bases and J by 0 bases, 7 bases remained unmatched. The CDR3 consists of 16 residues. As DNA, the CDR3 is TGTGCCAGTAGTCGACGGGGACAGTCTAGCAATCAGCCCCAGCATTTT. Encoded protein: CASSRRGQSSNQPQHF.

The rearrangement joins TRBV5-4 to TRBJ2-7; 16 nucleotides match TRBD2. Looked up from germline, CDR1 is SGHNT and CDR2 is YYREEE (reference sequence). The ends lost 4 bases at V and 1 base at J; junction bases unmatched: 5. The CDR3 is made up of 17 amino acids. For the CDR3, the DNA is TGTGCCAGCAGCGGGGGGACTAGCGGGAGGGATTCCTACGAGCAGTACTTC. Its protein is CASSGGTSGRDSYEQYF.

CDR3 bases: TGCGCCAGCAGCTTTGGTGGCGGGATAAGTGGCTACACCTTC. Translated: CASSFGGGISGYTF. The chain carries TRBV5-1 and TRBJ1-2, with D unresolved. The CDR3 loop spans 14 amino acids. From germline, CDR1 is SGHRS and CDR2 YFSETQ. V gave up 2 bases and J gave up 7 bases, with 15 bases separating them.

This CDR3 reads CASSYSWSGNTGELFF. The CDR3 bases are TGTGCCAGCAGTTACTCGTGGAGCGGAAACACCGGGGAGCTGTTTTTT. The V and J genes are TRBV6-5 and TRBJ2-2, with TRBD2 as a possible D gene (5 bases). Germline V CDR1 and CDR2: MNHEY, SVGAGI. Trimming left V 0 bases short and J 2 bases short, with 10 bases between. CDR3 length equals 16 residues.

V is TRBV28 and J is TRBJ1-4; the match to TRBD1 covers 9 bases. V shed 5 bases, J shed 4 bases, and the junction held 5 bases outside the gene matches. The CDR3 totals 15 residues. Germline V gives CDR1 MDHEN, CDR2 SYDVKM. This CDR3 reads CASSDGTGHNEKLFF. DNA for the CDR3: TGTGCCAGCAGTGACGGGACAGGGCATAATGAAAAACTGTTTTTT.

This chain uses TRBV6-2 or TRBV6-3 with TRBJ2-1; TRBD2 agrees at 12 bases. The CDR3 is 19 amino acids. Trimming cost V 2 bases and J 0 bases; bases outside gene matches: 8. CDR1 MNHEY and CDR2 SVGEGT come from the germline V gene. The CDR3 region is CASSYPGLAGGSSYNEQFF. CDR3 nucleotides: TGTGCCAGCAGTTACCCGGGACTAGCGGGTGGGAGCTCCTACAATGAGCAGTTCTTC.

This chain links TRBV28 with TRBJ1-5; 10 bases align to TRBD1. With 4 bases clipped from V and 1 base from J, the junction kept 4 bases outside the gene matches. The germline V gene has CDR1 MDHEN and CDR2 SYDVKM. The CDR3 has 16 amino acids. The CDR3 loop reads CASSWGTGASNQPQHF. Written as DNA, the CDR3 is TGTGCCAGCAGTTGGGGGACAGGGGCGAGCAATCAGCCCCAGCATTTT.

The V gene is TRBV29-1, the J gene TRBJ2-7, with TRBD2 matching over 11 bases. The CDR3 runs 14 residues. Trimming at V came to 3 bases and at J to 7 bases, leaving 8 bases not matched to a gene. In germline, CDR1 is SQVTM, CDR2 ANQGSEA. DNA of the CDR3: TGCAGCGTTGACATAGCGGGAGGGCCGGGGGAGCAGTACTTC. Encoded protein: CSVDIAGGPGEQYF.

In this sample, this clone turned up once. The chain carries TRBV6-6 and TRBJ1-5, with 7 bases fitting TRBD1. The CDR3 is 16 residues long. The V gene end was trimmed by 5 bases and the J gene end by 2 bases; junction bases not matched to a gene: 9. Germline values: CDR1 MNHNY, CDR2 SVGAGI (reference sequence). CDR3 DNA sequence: TGTGCCAGCAGTCCCCCGGCAGGGGGAGGCAATCAGCCCCAGCATTTT. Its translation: CASSPPAGGGNQPQHF.

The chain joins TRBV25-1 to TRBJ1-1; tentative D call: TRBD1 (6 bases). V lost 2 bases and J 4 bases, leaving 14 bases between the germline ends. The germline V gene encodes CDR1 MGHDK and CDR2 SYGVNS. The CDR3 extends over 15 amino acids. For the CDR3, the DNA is TGTGCCAGCAGTGAAATCGGGGGGCACGGCACTGAAGCTTTCTTT. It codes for CASSEIGGHGTEAFF.

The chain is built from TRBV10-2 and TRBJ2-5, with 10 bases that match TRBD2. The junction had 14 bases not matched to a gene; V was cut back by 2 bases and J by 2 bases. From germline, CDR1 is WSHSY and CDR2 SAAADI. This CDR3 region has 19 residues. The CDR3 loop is CASSEMGLASPRRQETQYF. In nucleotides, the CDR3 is TGCGCCAGCAGTGAGATGGGACTAGCGTCTCCTCGGCGGCAAGAGACCCAGTACTTC.

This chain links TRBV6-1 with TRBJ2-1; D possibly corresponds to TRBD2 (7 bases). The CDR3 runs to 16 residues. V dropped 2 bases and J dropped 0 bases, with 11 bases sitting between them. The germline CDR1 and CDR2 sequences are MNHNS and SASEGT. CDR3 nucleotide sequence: TGTGCCAGCAGTGAAAGGGAGGGGGGCTCCTACAATGAGCAGTTCTTC. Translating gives CASSEREGGSYNEQFF.

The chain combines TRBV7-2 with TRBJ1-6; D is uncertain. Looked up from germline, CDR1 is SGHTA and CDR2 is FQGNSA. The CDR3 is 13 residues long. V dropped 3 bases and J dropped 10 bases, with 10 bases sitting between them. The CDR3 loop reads CASSLSAGSPLHF. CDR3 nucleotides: TGTGCCAGCAGCTTGTCGGCAGGCTCACCCCTCCACTTT.

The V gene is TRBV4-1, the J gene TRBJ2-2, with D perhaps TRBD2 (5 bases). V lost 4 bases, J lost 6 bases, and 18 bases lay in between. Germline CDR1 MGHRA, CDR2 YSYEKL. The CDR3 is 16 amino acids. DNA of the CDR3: TGCGCCAGCAGCCCAGTCCGGGGTTGGGATTCCGGGGAGCTGTTTTTT. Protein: CASSPVRGWDSGELFF.

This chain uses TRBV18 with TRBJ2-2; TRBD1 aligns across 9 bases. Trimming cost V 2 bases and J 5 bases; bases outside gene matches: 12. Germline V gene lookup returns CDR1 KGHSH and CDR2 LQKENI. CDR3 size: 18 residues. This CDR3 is CASSPSILAGTGTGELFF. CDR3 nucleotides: TGTGCCAGCTCACCATCGATTTTAGCCGGGACAGGGACCGGGGAGCTGTTTTTT. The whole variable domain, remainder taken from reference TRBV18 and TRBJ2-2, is NAGVMQNPRHLVRRRGQEARLRCSPMKGHSHVYWYRQLPEEGLKFMVYLQKENIIDESGMPKERFSAEFPKEGPSILRIQQVVRGDSAAYFCASSPSILAGTGTGELFFGEGSRLTVL.

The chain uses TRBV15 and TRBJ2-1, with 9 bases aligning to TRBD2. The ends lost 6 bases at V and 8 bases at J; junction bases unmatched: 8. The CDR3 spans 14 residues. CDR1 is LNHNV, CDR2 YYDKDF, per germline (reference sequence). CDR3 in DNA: TGTGCCACCAGTTCAGCGGGAGGAGCGGATGAGCAGTTCTTC. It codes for CATSSAGGADEQFF. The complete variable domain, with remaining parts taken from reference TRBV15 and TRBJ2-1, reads DAMVIQNPRYQVTQFGKPVTLSCSQTLNHNVMYWYQQKSSQAPKLLFHYYDKDFNNEADTPDNFQSRRPNTSFCFLDIRSPGLGDTAMYLCATSSAGGADEQFFGPGTRLTVL.

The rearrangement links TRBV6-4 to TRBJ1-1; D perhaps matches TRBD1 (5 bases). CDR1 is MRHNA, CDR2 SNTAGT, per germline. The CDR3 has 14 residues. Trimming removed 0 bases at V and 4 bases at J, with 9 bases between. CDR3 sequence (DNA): TGTGCCAGCAGTGACTCGAGCAGGGCCACTGAAGCTTTCTTT. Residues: CASSDSSRATEAFF.

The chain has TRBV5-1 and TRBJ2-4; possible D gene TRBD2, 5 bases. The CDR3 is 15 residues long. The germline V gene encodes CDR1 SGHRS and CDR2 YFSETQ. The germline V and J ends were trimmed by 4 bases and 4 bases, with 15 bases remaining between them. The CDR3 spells CASSRARGSKNIQYF. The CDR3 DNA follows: TGCGCCAGCAGCCGGGCCCGGGGTTCAAAAAACATTCAGTACTTC. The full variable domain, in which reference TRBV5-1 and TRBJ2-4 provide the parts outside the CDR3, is KAGVTQTPRYLIKTRGQQVTLSCSPISGHRSVSWYQQTPGQGLQFLFEYFSETQRNKGNFPGRFSGRQFSNSRSEMNVSTLELGDSALYLCASSRARGSKNIQYFGAGTRLSVL.

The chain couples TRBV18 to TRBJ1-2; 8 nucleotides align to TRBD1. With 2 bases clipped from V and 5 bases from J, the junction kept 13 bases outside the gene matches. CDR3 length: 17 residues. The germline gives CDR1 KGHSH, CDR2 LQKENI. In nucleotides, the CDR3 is TGTGCCAGCTCACCAAAGGATGCAGGGGGCTCTGTATATGGCTACACCTTC. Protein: CASSPKDAGGSVYGYTF.

The DNA of the CDR3 is TGTGCCAGCAGCCTCACTAGCGGGAGTGGAGAGACCCAGTACTTC. Its protein product is CASSLTSGSGETQYF. The genes are TRBV5-4 and TRBJ2-5, with TRBD2 matching 11 bases. Germline CDR1 and CDR2: SGHNT and YYREEE (reference sequence). The CDR3 is 15 residues long. Trimming cost V 4 bases and J 4 bases; bases outside gene matches: 6.